This T cell receptor (beta chain) was recovered during a study of glioma-infiltrating T cells. Findings of the study overall: Very few CDR3 sequences were shared between tissue and blood. Gliomas, especially low-grade, showed above-expected tissue-blood divergence; non-neoplastic patients showed below.

CDR3 size: 13 residues. Germline CDR1 SGHNT, CDR2 YENEEA. V dropped 5 bases and J dropped 2 bases, with 10 bases sitting between them. Using RNA template, CDR3s of TCR alpha and beta were amplified with iRepertoire arm-PCR. For one-step reverse transcription and amplification, 100-400 ng of tissue mRNA or PBMC total RNA was used. MiXCR, run by TCRdb on the multiplex PCR reads, gives a single entry per CDR3 protein. The sample includes 44,000 or so distinct CDR3 sequences, about a fifth of them seen just once. This clonotype has ten or more counts. Its antigen is currently unknown. The TCR sequence derives from a human donor with low-grade glioma or glioblastoma, undergoing nonglioma brain surgery, or in good health (not recorded which). V and J are TRBV11-3 and TRBJ2-7; a weak D match, TRBD2 (5 bases). Sequencing input: glioma tissue, nonneoplastic brain tissue, or PBMCs (not recorded which). CDR3 sequence reads: CASSPARAYEQYV. Written as DNA, the CDR3 is TGTGCCAGCAGCCCAGCGAGGGCCTACGAGCAGTACGTC.